One sample yielded the 5 T cell receptor beta chains listed below, sequenced in a study of blood T cell repertoires in COVID-19. Profiled with immunoSEQ multiplex PCR; TCRdb holds only in-frame clones, not every one. The data contain some 130,000 clones, 80% to 85% of them singletons. The sample taken for sequencing was peripheral blood. The origin of the receptors is a woman in her sixties with active or convalescent COVID-19.

The chain is built from TRBV28 and TRBJ2-3, with D possibly matching TRBD1 (5 bases). CDR3 length equals 15 residues. Between the trimmed V and J ends, which lost 2 bases and 1 base, there was a span of 10 bases. The germline gives CDR1 MDHEN, CDR2 SYDVKM. For the CDR3, the DNA is TGTGCCAGCAGTTTAGCAGGGCTGGGCACAGATACGCAGTATTTT. Translated, it gives CASSLAGLGTDTQYF.

This clone was seen a handful of times. The J gene is TRBJ1-1, the V gene TRBV15; TRBD1 agrees at 9 bases. CDR1 and CDR2 from the germline V gene are LNHNV and YYDKDF (reference sequence). The CDR3 totals 14 residues. The trim removed 9 bases at V and 6 bases at J, leaving 11 bases unmatched. The CDR3 is CATTPGQGRPEAFF. The CDR3, as DNA: TGTGCCACTACCCCCGGACAGGGGAGGCCTGAAGCTTTCTTT.

V is TRBV30 and J is TRBJ1-2; D is possibly TRBD1 (5 bases). From germline, CDR1 is GTSNPN and CDR2 SVGIG (reference sequence). CDR3 length: 14 residues. The germline V and J ends were trimmed by 4 bases and 0 bases, with 12 bases remaining between them. CDR3 nucleotide sequence: TGTGCCTGGACGCCTGGGGGGTCTAACTATGGCTACACCTTC. Encoded protein: CAWTPGGSNYGYTF.

This clone was seen a few times. The rearrangement uses TRBV9 and TRBJ2-5; TRBD1 might be the D (6 bases). The CDR3 length is 14 residues. Germline V CDR1 and CDR2: SGDLS, YYNGEE. Trimming shortened V by 4 bases and J by 4 bases, and 14 bases separated the two germline ends. The CDR3 region has the DNA TGTGCCAGCAGCTCACAGGGCCCGGGAGAGACCCAGTACTTC. It is translated as CASSSQGPGETQYF.

The chain couples TRBV10-3 to TRBJ2-3; the match to TRBD2 covers 14 bases. Germline V gives CDR1 ENHRY, CDR2 SYGVKD. V lost 6 bases to trimming and J lost 5 bases; unmatched junction nucleotides: 4. The length of the CDR3 is 15 residues. The CDR3 nucleotides read TGTGCCATCAGGGGACTAGCGGGGGTCGGAGATACGCAGTATTTT. It translates to CAIRGLAGVGDTQYF.